This record covers a single TCR beta chain. Its cognate antigen has yet to be identified. No base quality values were provided; no much bigger clone lies one nucleotide off. RNA was extracted with the RNeasy kit and 0.5 to 1 ug was reverse transcribed using random hexamers. The immunoSEQ multiplex PCR assay, which covers 54 Vbeta and 13 Jbeta segments, was used to amplify TCR beta CDR3 regions. Bias from PCR amplification was corrected by using a synthetic template baseline for primer optimization and for computational correction. The authors' pipeline ran thus. Reads were annotated to V, D and J genes per IMGT and analyzed with immunoSEQ Analyzer, keeping only productive sequences. To calculate clonality, Shannon entropy was normalized by log2 of the number of productive unique sequences and then subtracted from one. For each patient and control, public and private clones were evaluated among the 100 most prevalent clones. Clones were defined as Susac-specific when absent from the healthy and MS cohorts, from roughly 1,000 published viral clones and from other ImmuneACCESS disease sequences. Clones were called with MiXCR by TCRdb after fastp trimmed the public reads at Q25, and only in-frame beta chains were retained. CDR3 protein duplicates are merged, each entry listing the most common genes and DNA. TCRdb, rather than the study authors, made the V and J calls. In all, the sample holds roughly 220,000 distinct CDR3 sequences, and approximately 94% of those were seen once. Jointly, the top ten make up about 0.14% of the sample.

The sample originates from a study of CD8 T cells in Susac syndrome (dated by TCRdb to between 2018 and 2020). Background for the entire study: Among the sequenced Susac syndrome patients, 5 or 6 had clinically active disease and eight were in clinical remission. At the time of blood withdrawal, Susac syndrome patients were either therapy-naive, taking corticosteroids (with some also receiving IVIg), or on IVIg alone. The study used repertoire sequencing to test whether antigen drove CD8+ T cell activation and differentiation in Susac syndrome. The investigation overall reported the following: No clonal expansion was detected in the CD4+ T cell repertoire of Susac syndrome patients. The TCR sequencing and HLA analysis was acknowledged to have included a relatively small number of individuals.

Peripheral blood CD8+ and CD4+ T cells from healthy donors, Susac syndrome patients and multiple sclerosis patients were profiled by high-throughput TCR beta sequencing. The Susac syndrome patients fulfilled recently defined diagnostic criteria for either definite or probable disease. Bulk CD8+ and CD4+ T cells were purified by magnetic negative isolation, whereas CD8+ TEMRA cells were enriched by FACS. Blood was drawn into EDTA tubes, processed within 24 hours, and PBMCs were isolated by density gradient centrifugation. PBMCs destined for TCR sequencing were cryopreserved in liquid nitrogen and later thawed in a 37 °C water bath. The sorted or isolated CD4+, CD8+ and CD8+ TEMRA cells had a purity of 90% or higher. V loses 1 base, J loses 4 bases, and the germline ends lie 19 bases apart. According to the germline V gene (reference sequence), CDR1 reads LNHDA and CDR2 reads SQIVND. CDR3 length: 17 amino acids, cysteine to phenylalanine. Of all the DNA, just the CDR3 is kept, 51 bases in frame from base 1.

Sequencing used CD4+ T cells from PBMCs. The source of this sequence is a human donor with Susac syndrome. The rearranged chain carries TRBV19 and TRBJ1-1, and possibly TRBD1, on 6 matching bases. Read as DNA, the sequence is TGTGCCAGTAGTATAGCCTCCCGGCGACAGGCCGGCACTGAAGCTTTCTTT. This codes for CASSIASRRQAGTEAFF.